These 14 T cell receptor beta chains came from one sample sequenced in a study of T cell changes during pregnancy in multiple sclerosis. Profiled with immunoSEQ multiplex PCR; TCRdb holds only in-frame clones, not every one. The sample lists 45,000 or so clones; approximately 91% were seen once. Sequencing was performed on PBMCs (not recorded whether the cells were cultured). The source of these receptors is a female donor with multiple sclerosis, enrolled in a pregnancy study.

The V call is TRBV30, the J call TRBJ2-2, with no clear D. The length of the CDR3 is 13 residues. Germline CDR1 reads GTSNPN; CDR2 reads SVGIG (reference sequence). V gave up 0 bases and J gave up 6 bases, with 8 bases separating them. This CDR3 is CAWSVRDAGELFF. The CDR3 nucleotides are TGTGCCTGGAGTGTGAGAGATGCCGGGGAGCTGTTTTTT.

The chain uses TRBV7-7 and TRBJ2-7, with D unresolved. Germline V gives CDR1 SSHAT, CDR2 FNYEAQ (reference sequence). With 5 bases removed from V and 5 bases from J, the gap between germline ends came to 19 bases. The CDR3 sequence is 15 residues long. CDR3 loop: CASSPGRGPGDEQYF. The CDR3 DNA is TGTGCCAGCAGCCCAGGACGTGGACCGGGCGACGAGCAGTACTTC.

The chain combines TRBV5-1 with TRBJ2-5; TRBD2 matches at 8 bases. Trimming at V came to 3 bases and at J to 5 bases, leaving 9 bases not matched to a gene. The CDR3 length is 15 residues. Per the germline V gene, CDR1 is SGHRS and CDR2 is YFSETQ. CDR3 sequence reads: CASSSASGLGETQYF. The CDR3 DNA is TGCGCCAGCAGCTCCGCTAGCGGGCTGGGGGAGACCCAGTACTTC.

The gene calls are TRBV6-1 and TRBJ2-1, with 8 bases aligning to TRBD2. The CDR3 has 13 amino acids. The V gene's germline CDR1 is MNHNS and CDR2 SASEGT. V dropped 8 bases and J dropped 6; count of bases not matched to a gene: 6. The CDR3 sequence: CASSFTSGNEQFF. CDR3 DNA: TGTGCCAGCTCATTTACTAGCGGCAATGAGCAGTTCTTC.

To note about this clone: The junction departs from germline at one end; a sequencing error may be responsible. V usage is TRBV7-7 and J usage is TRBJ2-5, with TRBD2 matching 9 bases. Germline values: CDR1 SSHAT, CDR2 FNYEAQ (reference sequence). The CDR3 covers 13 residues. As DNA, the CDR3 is TGTGCTAGCAGCTTCGCGGGAGGGGAGACCCAGTACTTC. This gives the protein CASSFAGGETQYF. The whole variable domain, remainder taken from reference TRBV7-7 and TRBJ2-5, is GAGVSQSPRYKVTKRGQDVTLRCDPISSHATLYWYQQALGQGPEFLTYFNYEAQPDKSGLPSDRFSAERPEGSISTLTIQRTEQRDSAMYRCASSFAGGETQYFGPGTRLLVL.

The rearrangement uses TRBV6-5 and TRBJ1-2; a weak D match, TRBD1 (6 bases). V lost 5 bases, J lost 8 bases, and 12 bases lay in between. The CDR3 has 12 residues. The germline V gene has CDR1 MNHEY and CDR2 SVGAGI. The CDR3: CASSNRVKGYTF. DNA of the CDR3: TGTGCCAGCAGTAACAGGGTGAAAGGCTACACCTTC.

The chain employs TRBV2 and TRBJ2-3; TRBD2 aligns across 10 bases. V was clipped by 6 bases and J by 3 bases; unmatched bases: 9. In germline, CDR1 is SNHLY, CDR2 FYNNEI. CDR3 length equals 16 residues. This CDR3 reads CASRGAGTSATDTQYF. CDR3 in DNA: TGTGCCAGCAGAGGCGCCGGGACTAGCGCTACAGATACGCAGTATTTT. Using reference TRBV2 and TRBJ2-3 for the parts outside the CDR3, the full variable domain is EPEVTQTPSHQVTQMGQEVILRCVPISNHLYFYWYRQILGQKVEFLVSFYNNEISEKSEIFDDQFSVERPDGSNFTLKIRSTKLEDSAMYFCASRGAGTSATDTQYFGPGTRLTVL.

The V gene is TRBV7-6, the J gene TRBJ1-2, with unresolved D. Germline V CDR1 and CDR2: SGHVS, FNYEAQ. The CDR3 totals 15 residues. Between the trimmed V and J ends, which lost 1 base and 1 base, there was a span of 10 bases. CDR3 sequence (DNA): TGTGCCAGCAGCTTAGTACCCGGTCTTAACTATGGCTACACCTTC. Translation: CASSLVPGLNYGYTF.

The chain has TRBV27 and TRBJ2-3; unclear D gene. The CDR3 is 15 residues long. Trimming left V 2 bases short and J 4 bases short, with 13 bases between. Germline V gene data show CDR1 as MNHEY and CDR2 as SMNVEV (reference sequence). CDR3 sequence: CASSLIMAGADTQYF. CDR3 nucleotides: TGTGCCAGCAGTTTAATAATGGCAGGAGCAGATACGCAGTATTTT.

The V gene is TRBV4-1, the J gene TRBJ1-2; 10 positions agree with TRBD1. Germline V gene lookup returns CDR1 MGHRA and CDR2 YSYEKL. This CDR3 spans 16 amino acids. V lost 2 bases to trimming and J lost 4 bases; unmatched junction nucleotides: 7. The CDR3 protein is CASSQSGDRGFYGYTF. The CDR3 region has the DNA TGCGCCAGCAGCCAAAGCGGGGACAGGGGTTTCTATGGCTACACCTTC.

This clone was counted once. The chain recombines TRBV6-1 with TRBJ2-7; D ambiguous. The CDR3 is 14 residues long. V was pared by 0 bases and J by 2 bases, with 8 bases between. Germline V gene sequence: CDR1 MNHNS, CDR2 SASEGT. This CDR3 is CASSEALPAYEQYF. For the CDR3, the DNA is TGTGCCAGCAGTGAAGCGCTTCCGGCCTACGAGCAGTACTTC.

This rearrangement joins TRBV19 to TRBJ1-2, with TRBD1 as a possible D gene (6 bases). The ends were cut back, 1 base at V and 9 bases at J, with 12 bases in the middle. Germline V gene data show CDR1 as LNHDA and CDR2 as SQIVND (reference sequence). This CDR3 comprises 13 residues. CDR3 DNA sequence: TGTGCCAGTAGTATAGGTCCGGGGGCCAGCTACACCTTC. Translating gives CASSIGPGASYTF.

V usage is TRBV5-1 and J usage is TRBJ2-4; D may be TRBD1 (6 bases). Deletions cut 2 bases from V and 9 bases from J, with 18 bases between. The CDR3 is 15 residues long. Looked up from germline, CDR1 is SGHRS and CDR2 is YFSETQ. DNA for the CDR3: TGCGCCAGCAGCTTCTGGGAACAGGGTGAAGGCATTCAGTACTTC. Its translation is CASSFWEQGEGIQYF.

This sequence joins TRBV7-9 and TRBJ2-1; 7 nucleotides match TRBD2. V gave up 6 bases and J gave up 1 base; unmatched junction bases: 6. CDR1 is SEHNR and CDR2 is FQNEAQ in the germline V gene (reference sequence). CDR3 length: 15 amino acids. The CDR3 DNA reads TGTGCCAGCAGTTCAAGCGGGGCTTCCTACAATGAGCAGTTCTTC. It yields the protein CASSSSGASYNEQFF.